This TCR beta chain originates from a study of CD8+ T cells in alopecia areata. General study points: Sequencing of scalp samples also includes resident alphabeta T cells from normal skin.

On this clone itself: The antigen is undetermined.

The authors sorted CD4+ and CD8+ T cells from PBMCs. Extracted RNA was reverse transcribed into cDNA, the sequencing template. Generated by immunoSEQ multiplex PCR, the TCRdb table keeps only in-frame clones and is missing some. The table shows some 210,000 clones, with 57% occurring only once. This CDR3 has 13 amino acids. V was clipped by 2 bases and J by 7 bases, with 9 bases between them. Per germline, CDR1 SGHRS and CDR2 YFSETQ. This clonotype originated in a human donor with alopecia areata. Sequencing was performed on CD4+ T cells sorted from blood, taken at week 0. V gene TRBV5-1 combines with J gene TRBJ2-2; D call uncertain. The CDR3 loop reads CASSFPLNGELFF. The CDR3 region has the DNA TGCGCCAGCAGCTTTCCCCTAAACGGGGAGCTGTTTTTT.